The 19 T cell receptor beta chains below come from one sample, sequenced in a study of regulatory T cells in long-lasting Graves disease. Assembly of TCR beta libraries relied on iRepertoire HTBI primers together with Arm-PCR of CDR3 regions. TCRdb processed the multiplex PCR reads anew with MiXCR; each CDR3 protein has one entry. The sample carries approximately 350,000 distinct CDR3 sequences, roughly 25% recorded once. This sample's time point: persistent/refractory GD, antithyroid drugs over 5 years with positive TRAb. Following extraction of RNA from PBMCs, that RNA was used to make the TCR library. Sequencing was performed on peripheral blood mononuclear cells (PBMCs), taken when the disease was refractory, from a patient treated with antithyroid drugs. The receptor set was obtained from a woman between 40 and 50 years old with Graves disease.

This clonotype turned up a few times. Compared with germline, one end of the junction differs, possibly owing to a read error. This sequence joins TRBV7-7 and TRBJ1-1; a possible D gene is TRBD1 (5 bases). CDR1 and CDR2 from the germline V gene are SSHAT and FNYEAQ (reference sequence). CDR3 length equals 15 residues. DNA for the CDR3: TGTGCTAGCAGCCGCCTCGGGGCCCCGAACACTGAAGCTTTCTTT. It yields the protein CASSRLGAPNTEAFF.

The J gene is TRBJ2-3, the V gene TRBV2; perhaps TRBD2 as D (6 bases). Germline assignment: CDR1 SNHLY and CDR2 FYNNEI. The CDR3 extends over 18 amino acids. Trimming pared 8 bases from V and 2 bases from J, leaving 26 bases between. The CDR3 DNA reads TGTGCCAGCGACGCAGCCGGAGTCGGGAGAGGATACACAGATACGCAGTATTTT. This encodes CASDAAGVGRGYTDTQYF.

The chain couples TRBV28 to TRBJ1-1; TRBD1 is a possible D gene (6 bases). Germline lookup yields CDR1 MDHEN and CDR2 SYDVKM. Trimming removed 8 bases from V and 5 bases from J, with 15 bases in between. The CDR3 is 13 amino acids. The CDR3, as DNA: TGTGCCAGCGCCGCAGGGGTGTGGACTGAAGCTTTCTTT. This gives the protein CASAAGVWTEAFF.

This clonotype was observed many times. CDR3 sequence reads: CASRVGGRPGELFF. The DNA for the CDR3 is TGTGCCAGCAGAGTAGGAGGGCGTCCCGGGGAGCTGTTTTTT. This chain joins TRBV12-3 or TRBV12-4 and TRBJ2-2; possibly TRBD2 for D (6 bases). There are 14 residues in the CDR3. Trimming left V 6 bases short and J 6 bases short, with 14 bases between.

The rearrangement joins TRBV7-3 to TRBJ2-2; weak D call: TRBD1 (6 bases). V lost 5 bases to trimming and J lost 6 bases, with 16 bases between them. CDR1 is SGHTA, CDR2 FQGTGA, per germline. This CDR3 is 15 amino acids long. The CDR3 DNA reads as TGTGCCAGCAGCCCTCAGACAGGCCGGCCCGGGGAGCTGTTTTTT. Protein sequence: CASSPQTGRPGELFF.

Points on this clonotype: A much larger clone is a single base away; this may be a read error. The chain combines TRBV5-5 with TRBJ2-7; 8 bases match TRBD2. With V trimmed by 5 bases and J by 2 bases, 3 bases remained unmatched. CDR3 length: 13 amino acids. The germline CDR1 and CDR2 sequences are SGHKS and YYEKEE (reference sequence). The CDR3 DNA follows: TGTGCCAGCAGGCCGGGACTAGCCTACGAGCAGTACTTC. As protein: CASRPGLAYEQYF.

The sample holds many counts of this clonotype. The V and J genes are TRBV13 and TRBJ2-7, with D possibly TRBD2 on 7 matching bases. Germline V CDR1 and CDR2: PRHDT, FYEKMQ (reference sequence). This CDR3 is 13 amino acids long. The V and J ends lost 3 bases and 7 bases respectively, with 13 bases between them. The CDR3 reads CASSLRGGGEQYF. CDR3 in DNA: TGTGCCAGCAGCTTGAGGGGGGGCGGGGAGCAGTACTTC.

The chain links TRBV3-1 to TRBJ2-1, with 7 bases identical to TRBD2. Germline lookup yields CDR1 LGHDT and CDR2 YNNKEL (reference sequence). V shed 5 bases, J shed 1 base, and the junction held 11 bases outside the gene matches. This CDR3 contains 17 residues. The DNA for the CDR3 is TGTGCCAGCAGCGTAACCGGGCTAGCGGATTCCTACAATGAGCAGTTCTTC. As protein: CASSVTGLADSYNEQFF.

The chain uses TRBV11-2 and TRBJ2-1, with 7 bases aligning to TRBD1. The V and J ends lost 3 bases and 0 bases, in that order; junction bases with no gene match: 5. The germline V gene encodes CDR1 SGHAT and CDR2 FQNNGV. The CDR3 spans 16 residues. CDR3 bases: TGTGCCAGCAGCTTTGGGTACAGGGGCTCCTACAATGAGCAGTTCTTC. Amino acids: CASSFGYRGSYNEQFF. Drawing the rest from reference TRBV11-2 and TRBJ2-1, the complete variable domain is EAGVAQSPRYKIIEKRQSVAFWCNPISGHATLYWYQQILGQGPKLLIQFQNNGVVDDSQLPKDRFSAERLKGVDSTLKIQPAKLEDSAVYLCASSFGYRGSYNEQFFGPGTRLTVL.

This chain uses TRBV13 with TRBJ2-2; tentatively, D is TRBD2 (6 bases). V lost 7 bases and J lost 6, with 24 bases in between. The CDR3 is 17 amino acids. Germline V gives CDR1 PRHDT, CDR2 FYEKMQ (reference sequence). The CDR3 nucleotides read TGTGCCAGCACCCTTTGGGGAGGCGGCATGACGTCCGGGGAGCTGTTTTTT. It encodes CASTLWGGGMTSGELFF.

The chain is built from TRBV27 and TRBJ2-2; D uncertain. This CDR3 is 12 amino acids long. Trimming took off 8 bases at V and 3 bases at J, with 7 bases between the two ends. Germline-derived CDR1 and CDR2 are MNHEY and SMNVEV (reference sequence). The CDR3: CASGSYTGELFF. CDR3 sequence (DNA): TGTGCCAGCGGAAGCTACACCGGGGAGCTGTTTTTT.

This clonotype appeared a few times. The chain couples TRBV7-3 to TRBJ2-7; D is ambiguous. Trimming took 5 bases from V and 2 from J, leaving 10 bases between them. CDR1 is SGHTA and CDR2 is FQGTGA in the germline V gene. The CDR3 has 13 residues. In DNA form, the CDR3 reads TGTGCCAGCAGCGTGACACCTGCCTACGAGCAGTACTTC. Protein sequence: CASSVTPAYEQYF.

This clonotype was seen ten or more times. The V and J genes are TRBV13 and TRBJ2-5; 10 bases map to TRBD2. The V and J ends lost 3 bases and 5 bases, in that order; junction bases with no gene match: 3. The CDR3 is 14 residues long. Germline values: CDR1 PRHDT, CDR2 FYEKMQ (reference sequence). CDR3 in DNA: TGTGCCAGCAGCTTGTCACTAGCGGGGGAGACCCAGTACTTC. Its protein is CASSLSLAGETQYF.

This clonotype came up a few times. The rearrangement links TRBV27 to TRBJ2-7, with 11 bases aligning to TRBD2. Germline lookup yields CDR1 MNHEY and CDR2 SMNVEV (reference sequence). The CDR3 spans 13 residues. V lost 5 bases, J lost 10 bases, and 7 bases stayed unmatched. The CDR3: CASSAWTSGLQYF. The CDR3 DNA reads as TGTGCCAGCAGTGCTTGGACTAGCGGGCTACAGTACTTC.

The sample holds a few counts of this clonotype. The V call is TRBV20-1, the J call TRBJ1-1; the match to TRBD1 covers 7 bases. There are 14 residues in the CDR3. J lost 0 bases, V lost 5 bases, and 6 bases had no gene match. In germline, CDR1 is DFQATT, CDR2 SNEGSKA (reference sequence). DNA for the CDR3: TGCAGTGCTCCAACCGGGACAGTGAACACTGAAGCTTTCTTT. This codes for CSAPTGTVNTEAFF.

The table lists this clonotype with a few counts. The rearrangement joins TRBV7-9 to TRBJ2-1; tentative D call: TRBD2 (5 bases). V was cut by 7 bases and J by 7 bases, with 8 bases left in between. CDR1 is SEHNR, CDR2 FQNEAQ, per germline (reference sequence). The CDR3 sequence is 11 residues long. In DNA form, the CDR3 reads TGTGCCAGCATAGGCGGGAATGAGCAGTTCTTC. Its protein product is CASIGGNEQFF.

This clonotype came up many times. The chain recombines TRBV11-3 with TRBJ2-1; D is possibly TRBD1 (5 bases). Germline CDR1 SGHNT, CDR2 YENEEA. CDR3 length equals 15 residues. The V end was cut by 0 bases, the J end by 2 bases, with 8 bases between. CDR3 sequence: CASSLDRAPYNEQFF. In nucleotides, the CDR3 is TGTGCCAGCAGCTTAGACAGGGCCCCCTACAATGAGCAGTTCTTC.

This clonotype was seen at least ten times. The chain recombines TRBV28 with TRBJ2-7; TRBD1 aligns across 12 bases. CDR3 length equals 17 residues. The germline gives CDR1 MDHEN, CDR2 SYDVKM. Trimming took 2 bases from V and 5 from J; bases not matched to a gene: 10. CDR3 sequence reads: CASSLDPWGQGAHEQYF. As DNA, the CDR3 is TGTGCCAGCAGTTTAGACCCCTGGGGACAGGGGGCCCACGAGCAGTACTTC.

For this clonotype: The junction departs from germline at one end; a sequencing error may be responsible. J is TRBJ1-1 and V is TRBV6-9, with a weak D call TRBD1 (6 bases). The V gene's germline CDR1 is MNHGY and CDR2 SVAAGI. CDR3 length: 17 amino acids. The CDR3 nucleotides read TGTGCCAGCAGTTACCGTTCCGGGACAACTTTGAGCACTGAAACTTTCTTT. The encoded protein is CASSYRSGTTLSTETFF.